This T cell receptor (beta chain) was sequenced during a study of T-cell memory formation after mild COVID-19. Study-level information: For the most part, TCR clusters were specific to one donor. Study-wide findings and caveats: Whether second-wave clones peaking at day 37 were SARS-CoV-2 specific went unconfirmed. Clones contracting across day 15 to 85 had a balanced CD4/CD8 profile; later expanding clones leaned CD4+.

This clonotype was recorded a few times. Its antigen is as yet unknown. TCRdb re-analysed the 5' RACE reads in MiXCR, keeping a single row per CDR3 protein. In the table there are 550,000 to 600,000 distinct CDR3 sequences, about 18% of which are singletons. The sequence came from an adult woman who had mild COVID-19 (a few samples of this study predate the infection). Cell type and time point are not known. The specimen sequenced was PBMCs or a T cell subset sorted from them (not recorded which).

In nucleotides, the CDR3 is TGCGCCAGCAGCTTGGGGACAGGGCATAGCAATCAGCCCCAGCATTTT. This translates into CASSLGTGHSNQPQHF. The chain combines TRBV5-1 with TRBJ1-5; 8 bases line up with TRBD1. Germline V gene data show CDR1 as SGHRS and CDR2 as YFSETQ. The CDR3 is 16 amino acids. The V gene end was trimmed by 0 bases and the J gene end by 0 bases; junction bases not matched to a gene: 2.